One sample yielded the 16 T cell receptor beta chains listed below, sequenced in a study of blood T cell repertoires in COVID-19. Clones were read by immunoSEQ multiplex PCR, and TCRdb kept only the in-frame ones, dropping some. The sample yields 66,000 or so clones, around 80% seen once. What was sequenced was peripheral blood. The receptor source for this set is a human donor in a cohort sampled during active COVID-19.

This chain links TRBV15 with TRBJ2-7; D may be TRBD1 (7 bases). CDR3 length equals 14 residues. V lost 1 base to trimming and J lost 7 bases, with 14 bases between them. In germline, CDR1 is LNHNV, CDR2 YYDKDF (reference sequence). The CDR3: CATSRALQGGEQYF. The CDR3 DNA sequence: TGTGCCACCAGCAGAGCACTCCAGGGGGGAGAGCAGTACTTC.

This clone came up a few times. The V gene is TRBV6-5, the J gene TRBJ1-4, with TRBD1 as a possible D gene (5 bases). V lost 6 bases, J lost 0 bases, and 8 bases lay in between. The CDR3 has 14 residues. The germline V gene encodes CDR1 MNHEY and CDR2 SVGAGI. The CDR3 DNA reads TGTGCCAGCAGGCGGGGACCAACTAATGAAAAACTGTTTTTT. Protein sequence: CASRRGPTNEKLFF.

V is TRBV4-2 and J is TRBJ1-5; the D is unclear. V was clipped by 1 base and J by 3 bases, with 4 bases between them. This CDR3 comprises 13 residues. The germline gives CDR1 LGHNA, CDR2 YNFKEQ. CDR3 DNA: TGTGCCAGCAGCCAAGCCAACAATCAGCCCCAGCATTTT. Translating it yields CASSQANNQPQHF.

The V gene is TRBV6-2 or TRBV6-3, the J gene TRBJ1-2, with a possible D match to TRBD1 (6 bases). Germline lookup yields CDR1 MNHEY and CDR2 SVGEGT. The CDR3 consists of 13 residues. The germline V and J ends were trimmed by 6 bases and 5 bases, with 13 bases remaining between them. In nucleotides, the CDR3 is TGTGCCAGCAGCCTCACGGACAGATATGGCTACACCTTC. It specifies CASSLTDRYGYTF.

The chain has TRBV7-2 and TRBJ2-5; weak D call: TRBD2 (6 bases). Deletions cut 5 bases from V and 2 bases from J, with 15 bases between. The CDR3 runs 15 residues. CDR1 and CDR2 (germline): SGHTA, FQGNSA. CDR3 DNA sequence: TGTGCCAGCAGCGCCGGACGGGGGAAACAAGAGACCCAGTACTTC. Translation: CASSAGRGKQETQYF.

The chain joins TRBV11-3 to TRBJ2-7; TRBD1 aligns across 7 bases. The CDR3 length is 14 residues. V gave up 2 bases and J gave up 3 bases; unmatched junction bases: 4. Germline assignment: CDR1 SGHNT and CDR2 YENEEA. The CDR3: CASSLTGAHYEQYF. The CDR3 DNA reads TGTGCCAGCAGCTTAACAGGGGCCCACTACGAGCAGTACTTC.

V gene TRBV3-1 (or the pseudogene TRBV3-2) combines with J gene TRBJ1-6, with 7 bases that match TRBD1. Per germline, CDR1 LGHDT and CDR2 YNNKEL (reference sequence). V gave up 1 base and J gave up 10 bases; unmatched junction bases: 4. This CDR3 spans 14 amino acids. The DNA of the CDR3 is TGTGCCAGCAGCCAAGTACAGGGGAGATCACCCCTCCACTTT. This codes for CASSQVQGRSPLHF.

This sequence joins TRBV5-1 and TRBJ2-2; 16 bases are a match to TRBD2. The CDR3 runs 17 residues. V was pared by 4 bases and J by 7 bases, with 7 bases of the junction left unmatched. Germline CDR1 reads SGHRS; CDR2 reads YFSETQ. This CDR3 reads CASSQGLAGGPGGELFF. CDR3 DNA: TGCGCCAGCAGCCAGGGACTAGCGGGAGGGCCTGGCGGGGAGCTGTTTTTT.

By share of the sample, this clone is medium-sized. The V and J genes are TRBV14 and TRBJ2-1, with a tentative D call TRBD2 (5 bases). The ends were cut back, 2 bases at V and 5 bases at J, with 7 bases in the middle. The CDR3 contains 13 residues. The V gene's germline CDR1 is SGHDN and CDR2 FVKESK. The CDR3 sequence: CASSQRRHNEQFF. The CDR3 DNA follows: TGTGCCAGCAGCCAACGGAGGCACAATGAGCAGTTCTTC.

V and J are TRBV2 and TRBJ2-7; 8 bases map to TRBD1. In germline, CDR1 is SNHLY, CDR2 FYNNEI. J lost 5 bases, V lost 7 bases, and 16 bases had no gene match. The CDR3 is 16 residues long. The CDR3 sequence: CASTQRKQGGGDEQYF. The DNA for the CDR3 is TGTGCCAGCACCCAAAGGAAACAGGGGGGAGGCGACGAGCAGTACTTC.

The chain links TRBV19 to TRBJ1-5; no firm D call. CDR3 size: 15 residues. The V end was cut by 4 bases, the J end by 1 base, with 11 bases between. Germline V CDR1 and CDR2: LNHDA, SQIVND (reference sequence). The CDR3 loop is CASSNRHSSNQPQHF. The CDR3 nucleotides are TGTGCCAGTAGTAACCGGCACAGCAGCAATCAGCCCCAGCATTTT.

The chain joins TRBV7-2 to TRBJ2-5; 13 bases align to TRBD2. Germline CDR1 SGHTA, CDR2 FQGNSA. CDR3 length: 14 residues. V lost 7 bases, J lost 5 bases, and 4 bases stayed unmatched. The CDR3, as DNA: TGTGCCAGCACCCAGACTAGCGGGAGGGAGACCCAGTACTTC. It yields the protein CASTQTSGRETQYF. Filled out from reference TRBV7-2 and TRBJ2-5, the complete variable domain reads GAGVSQSPSNKVTEKGKDVELRCDPISGHTALYWYRQSLGQGLEFLIYFQGNSAPDKSGLPSDRFSAERTGGSVSTLTIQRTQQEDSAVYLCASTQTSGRETQYFGPGTRLLVL.

The chain links TRBV5-1 to TRBJ2-7; D might be TRBD2 (6 bases). The V gene's germline CDR1 is SGHRS and CDR2 YFSETQ. The CDR3 is made up of 14 amino acids. The V end was cut by 7 bases, the J end by 7 bases, with 21 bases between. The DNA of the CDR3 is TGCGCCAGCGCCCTAGCGAGACATGGGGGGGAGCAGTACTTC. Amino acid sequence: CASALARHGGEQYF.

The count of this clone is one. The chain has TRBV7-8 and TRBJ2-7; 16 bases fit TRBD2. Germline V gene data show CDR1 as SGHVS and CDR2 as FQNEAQ. The CDR3 sequence is 17 residues long. V was pared by 2 bases and J by 3 bases, with 4 bases of the junction left unmatched. CDR3 sequence (DNA): TGTGCCAGCAGCTTACAGGGACTAGCGGGAGGGAACTACGAGCAGTACTTC. Translated: CASSLQGLAGGNYEQYF.

V usage is TRBV6-6 and J usage is TRBJ1-1; D gene uncertain. The CDR3 covers 12 residues. Germline loops: CDR1 MNHNY, CDR2 SVGAGI (reference sequence). V dropped 5 bases and J dropped 11 bases, with 15 bases sitting between them. The CDR3 DNA sequence: TGTGCCAGCAGTAAATCCCCCGGTGAGGCTTTCTTT. Protein sequence: CASSKSPGEAFF.

The V call is TRBV4-3, the J call TRBJ2-2; TRBD2 might be the D (6 bases). The germline V gene has CDR1 LGHNA and CDR2 YSLEER. The CDR3 contains 15 residues. V was cut by 3 bases and J by 5 bases, with 13 bases left in between. The CDR3 nucleotides read TGCGCCAGCAGCCAGAGGGTGGGGGGTACCGGGGAGCTGTTTTTT. Protein: CASSQRVGGTGELFF.